Presented here are 7 T cell receptor beta chains from one specimen sequenced in a study of Ad26.COV2.S vaccination and SARS-CoV-2 variants. The assay was immunoSEQ multiplex PCR, and TCRdb's table has in-frame clones only and misses some. The data hold about 350,000 clones, with under 95% observed a single time. This specimen consisted of peripheral blood, obtained after recovery from COVID-19. The origin of the receptors is a human donor who had recovered from COVID-19.

V and J are TRBV7-3 and TRBJ1-3; D not certain. The CDR3 sequence is 14 residues long. The ends were cut back, 5 bases at V and 7 bases at J, with 15 bases in the middle. The germline V gene encodes CDR1 SGHTA and CDR2 FQGTGA. CDR3 in DNA: TGTGCCAGCAGCCCCTTCAAAGGGAGGAACACCATATATTTT. Translation: CASSPFKGRNTIYF. Combining the CDR3 with reference TRBV7-3 and TRBJ1-3 gives the whole variable domain GAGVSQTPSNKVTEKGKYVELRCDPISGHTALYWYRQSLGQGPEFLIYFQGTGAADDSGLPNDRFFAVRPEGSVSTLKIQRTERGDSAVYLCASSPFKGRNTIYFGEGSWLTVV.

The chain carries TRBV7-3 and TRBJ1-2; TRBD1 matches at 7 bases. With 5 bases clipped from V and 7 bases from J, the junction kept 10 bases outside the gene matches. CDR1 SGHTA and CDR2 FQGTGA come from the germline V gene. This CDR3 spans 14 amino acids. In DNA, the CDR3 is TGTGCCAGCAGCCCAACAGGGGCTCTGGTTGGCTACACCTTC. Translated: CASSPTGALVGYTF.

This chain uses TRBV5-1 with TRBJ1-1; no reliable D call. Trimming took 1 base from V and 1 from J, leaving 8 bases between them. The CDR3 loop spans 14 amino acids. Germline CDR1 is SGHRS and CDR2 is YFSETQ. The CDR3 nucleotides read TGCGCCAGCAGCTTGTTTGCGGAGAACACTGAAGCTTTCTTT. This codes for CASSLFAENTEAFF. The full variable domain, rest sourced from reference TRBV5-1 and TRBJ1-1, is KAGVTQTPRYLIKTRGQQVTLSCSPISGHRSVSWYQQTPGQGLQFLFEYFSETQRNKGNFPGRFSGRQFSNSRSEMNVSTLELGDSALYLCASSLFAENTEAFFGQGTRLTVV.

The chain carries TRBV5-1 and TRBJ1-6; D unresolved. With 0 bases removed from V and 0 bases from J, the gap between germline ends came to 13 bases. Germline assignment: CDR1 SGHRS and CDR2 YFSETQ. The CDR3 sequence is 18 residues long. CDR3 sequence (DNA): TGCGCCAGCAGCTTGGACCCACCCTCGAGCTCCTATAATTCACCCCTCCACTTT. It codes for CASSLDPPSSSYNSPLHF.

V is TRBV10-3 and J is TRBJ1-2; 11 bases match TRBD1. V gave up 3 bases and J gave up 5 bases; unmatched junction bases: 11. Per germline, CDR1 ENHRY and CDR2 SYGVKD. The CDR3 has 17 amino acids. The CDR3 DNA follows: TGTGCCATCAGTGACCGACTTGGGACAGGGGGAAGTTATGGCTACACCTTC. It encodes CAISDRLGTGGSYGYTF.

The chain carries TRBV10-3 and TRBJ1-1; unclear D gene. Trimming pared 6 bases from V and 4 bases from J, leaving 9 bases between. The CDR3 sequence is 12 residues long. Germline CDR1 and CDR2: ENHRY and SYGVKD. CDR3 sequence reads: CAIRGERTEAFF. CDR3 nucleotide sequence: TGTGCCATCAGGGGAGAGCGCACTGAAGCTTTCTTT.

This chain connects TRBV10-3 to TRBJ2-7; 10 bases are a match to TRBD1. Germline trimming cut 4 bases from V and 0 bases from J; bases unmatched to any gene: 6. The germline V gene has CDR1 ENHRY and CDR2 SYGVKD. The CDR3 covers 16 residues. Written as DNA, the CDR3 is TGTGCCATCAGTGTGACAGGGGGCAGGAGCTCCTACGAGCAGTACTTC. This codes for CAISVTGGRSSYEQYF.